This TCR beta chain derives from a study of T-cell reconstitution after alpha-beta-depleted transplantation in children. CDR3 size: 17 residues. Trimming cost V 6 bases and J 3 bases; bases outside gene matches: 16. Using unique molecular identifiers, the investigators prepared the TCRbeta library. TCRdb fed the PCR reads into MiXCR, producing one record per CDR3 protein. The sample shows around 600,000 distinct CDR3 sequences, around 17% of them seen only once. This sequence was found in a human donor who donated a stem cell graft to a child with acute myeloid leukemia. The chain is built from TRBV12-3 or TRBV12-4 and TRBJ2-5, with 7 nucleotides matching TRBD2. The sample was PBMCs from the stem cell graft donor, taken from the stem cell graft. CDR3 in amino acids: CASRSGGGGPTKETQYF. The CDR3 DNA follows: TGTGCCAGCAGATCGGGAGGCGGAGGGCCAACAAAAGAGACCCAGTACTTC.